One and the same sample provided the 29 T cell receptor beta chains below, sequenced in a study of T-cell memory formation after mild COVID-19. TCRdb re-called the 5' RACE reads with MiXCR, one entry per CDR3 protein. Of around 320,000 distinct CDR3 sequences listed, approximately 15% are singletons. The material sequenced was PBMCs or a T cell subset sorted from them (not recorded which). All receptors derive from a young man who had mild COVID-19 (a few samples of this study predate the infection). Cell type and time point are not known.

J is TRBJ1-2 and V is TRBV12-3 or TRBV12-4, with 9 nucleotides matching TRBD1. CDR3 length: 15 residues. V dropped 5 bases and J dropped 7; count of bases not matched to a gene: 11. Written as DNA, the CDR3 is TGTGCCAGCAGTCGACCAGGGACAGGGATAAGTGGCTACACCTTC. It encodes CASSRPGTGISGYTF.

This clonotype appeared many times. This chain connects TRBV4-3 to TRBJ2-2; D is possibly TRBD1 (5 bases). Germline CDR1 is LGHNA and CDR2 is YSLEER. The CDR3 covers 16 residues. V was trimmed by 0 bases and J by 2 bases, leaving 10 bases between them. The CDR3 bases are TGCGCCAGCAGCCAAGATCCGCAGGGAAACACCGGGGAGCTGTTTTTT. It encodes CASSQDPQGNTGELFF.

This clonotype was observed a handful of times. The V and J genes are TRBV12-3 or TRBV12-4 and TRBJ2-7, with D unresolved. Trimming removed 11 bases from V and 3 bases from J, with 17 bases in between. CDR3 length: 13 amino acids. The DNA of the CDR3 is TGTGCCTCGAGACGCGGCTGGAACTACGAGCAGTACTTC. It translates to CASRRGWNYEQYF.

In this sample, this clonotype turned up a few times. CDR3 in amino acids: CSATRQGVYNEQFF. For the CDR3, the DNA is TGCAGTGCCACCCGACAGGGGGTGTACAATGAGCAGTTCTTC. The chain couples TRBV20-1 to TRBJ2-1; 9 nucleotides agree with TRBD1. Losses at the gene ends were 6 bases for V and 4 bases for J; bases not matched to a gene: 7. The germline V gene encodes CDR1 DFQATT and CDR2 SNEGSKA (reference sequence). The CDR3 covers 14 residues.

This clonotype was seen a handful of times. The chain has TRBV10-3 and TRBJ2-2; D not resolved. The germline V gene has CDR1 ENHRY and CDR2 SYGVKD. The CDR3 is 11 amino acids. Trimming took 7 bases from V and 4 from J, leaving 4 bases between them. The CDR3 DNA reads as TGTGCCATCAAGGGCACCGGGGAGCTGTTTTTT. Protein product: CAIKGTGELFF.

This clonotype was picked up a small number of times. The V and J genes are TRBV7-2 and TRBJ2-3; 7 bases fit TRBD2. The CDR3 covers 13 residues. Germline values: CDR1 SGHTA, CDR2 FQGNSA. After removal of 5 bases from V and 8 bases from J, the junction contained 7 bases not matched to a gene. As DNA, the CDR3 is TGTGCCAGCAGCCTTGGCAGGGAGGGTACGCAGTATTTT. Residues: CASSLGREGTQYF.

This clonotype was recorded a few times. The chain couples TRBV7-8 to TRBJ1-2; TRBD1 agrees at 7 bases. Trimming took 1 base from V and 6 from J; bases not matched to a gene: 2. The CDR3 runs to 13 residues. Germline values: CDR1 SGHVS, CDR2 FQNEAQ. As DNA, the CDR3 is TGTGCCAGCAGCTTAGGGCAGGGGGATGGCTACACCTTC. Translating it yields CASSLGQGDGYTF.

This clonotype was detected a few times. The CDR3 DNA follows: TGTGCCAGCAGTCAGCCAGGGGGAGGAAACACCATATATTTT. Translated, it gives CASSQPGGGNTIYF. This chain joins TRBV12-3 or TRBV12-4 and TRBJ1-3, with 7 nucleotides matching TRBD1. V trimming: 5 bases; J trimming: 4 bases; junction bases outside the gene matches: 5. This CDR3 is built from 14 residues.

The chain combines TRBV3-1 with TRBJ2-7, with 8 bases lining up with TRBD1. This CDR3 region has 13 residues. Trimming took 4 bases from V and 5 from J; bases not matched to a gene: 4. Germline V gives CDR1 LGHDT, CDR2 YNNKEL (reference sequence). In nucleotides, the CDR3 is TGTGCCAGCAGCCTTGACAGGGGTAACGAGCAGTACTTC. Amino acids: CASSLDRGNEQYF.

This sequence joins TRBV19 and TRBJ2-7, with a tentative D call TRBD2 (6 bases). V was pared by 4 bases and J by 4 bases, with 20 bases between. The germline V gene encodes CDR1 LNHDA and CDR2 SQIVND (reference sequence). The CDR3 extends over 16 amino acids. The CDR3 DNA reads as TGTGCCAGTAGTAGGGGAGGTGTTTCACCTCCTTACGAGCAGTACTTC. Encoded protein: CASSRGGVSPPYEQYF.

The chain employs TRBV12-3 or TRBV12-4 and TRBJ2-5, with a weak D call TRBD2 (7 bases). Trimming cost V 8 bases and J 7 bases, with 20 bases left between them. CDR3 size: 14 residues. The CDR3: CASVYSGGLGTQYF. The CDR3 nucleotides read TGTGCCAGCGTCTACTCGGGGGGCCTCGGGACCCAGTACTTC.

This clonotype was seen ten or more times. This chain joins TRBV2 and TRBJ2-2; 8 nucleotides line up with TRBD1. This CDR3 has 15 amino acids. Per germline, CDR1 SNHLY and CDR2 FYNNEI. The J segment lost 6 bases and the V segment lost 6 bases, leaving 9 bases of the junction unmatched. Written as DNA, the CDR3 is TGTGCCAGCAGCAAAGTGGGACAGGCCCCCGGGGAGCTGTTTTTT. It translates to CASSKVGQAPGELFF.

CDR3: CASRGVTDTQYF. In DNA form, the CDR3 reads TGTGCCAGTAGGGGGGTCACAGATACGCAGTATTTT. This rearrangement joins TRBV19 to TRBJ2-3, with D perhaps given as TRBD1 or TRBD2 (5 bases each). The germline V gene encodes CDR1 LNHDA and CDR2 SQIVND (reference sequence). V gave up 6 bases and J gave up 2 bases, with 6 bases separating them. The CDR3 spans 12 residues. The variable domain in full, completed from reference TRBV19 and TRBJ2-3, reads DGGITQSPKYLFRKEGQNVTLSCEQNLNHDAMYWYRQDPGQGLRLIYYSQIVNDFQKGDIAEGYSVSREKKESFPLTVTSAQKNPTAFYLCASRGVTDTQYFGPGTRLTVL.

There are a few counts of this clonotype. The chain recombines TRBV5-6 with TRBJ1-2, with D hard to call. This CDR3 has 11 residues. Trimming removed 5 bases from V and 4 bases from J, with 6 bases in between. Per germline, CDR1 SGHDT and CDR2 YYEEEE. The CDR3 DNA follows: TGTGCCAGCAGTATAGGCTATGGCTACACCTTC. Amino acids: CASSIGYGYTF.

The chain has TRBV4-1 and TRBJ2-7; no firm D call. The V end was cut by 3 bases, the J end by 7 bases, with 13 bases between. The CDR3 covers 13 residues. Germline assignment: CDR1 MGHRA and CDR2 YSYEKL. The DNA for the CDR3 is TGCGCCAGCAGCCATGAGCCCTGGCAGGAGCAGTACGTC. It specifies CASSHEPWQEQYV.

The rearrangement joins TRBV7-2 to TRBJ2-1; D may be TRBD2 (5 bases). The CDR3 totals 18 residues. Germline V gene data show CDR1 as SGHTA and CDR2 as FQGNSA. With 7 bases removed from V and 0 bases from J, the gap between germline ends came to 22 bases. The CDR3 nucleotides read TGTGCCAGCATCACGGAGAGGACTTTCCGGAGCTCCTACAATGAGCAGTTCTTC. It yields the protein CASITERTFRSSYNEQFF.

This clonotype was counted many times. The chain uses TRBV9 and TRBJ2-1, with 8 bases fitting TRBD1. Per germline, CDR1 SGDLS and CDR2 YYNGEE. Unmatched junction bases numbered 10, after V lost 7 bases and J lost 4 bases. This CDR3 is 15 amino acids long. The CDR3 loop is CASSEQGGYYNEQFF. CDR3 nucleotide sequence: TGTGCCAGCTCCGAACAGGGGGGATATTACAATGAGCAGTTCTTC.

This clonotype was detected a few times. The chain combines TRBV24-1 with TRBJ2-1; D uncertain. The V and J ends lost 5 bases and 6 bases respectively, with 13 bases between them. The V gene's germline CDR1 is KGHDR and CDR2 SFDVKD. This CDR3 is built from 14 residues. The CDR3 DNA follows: TGTGCCACCAGTGCCGAATGGGCTGTCAATGAGCAGTTCTTC. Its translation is CATSAEWAVNEQFF.

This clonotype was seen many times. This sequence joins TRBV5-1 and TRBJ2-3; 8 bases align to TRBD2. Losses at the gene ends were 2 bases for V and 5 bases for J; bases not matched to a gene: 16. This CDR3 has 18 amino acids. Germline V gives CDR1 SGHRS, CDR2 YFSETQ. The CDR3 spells CASSFRFIQRGHQDTQYF. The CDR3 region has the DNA TGCGCCAGCAGCTTTCGGTTTATCCAGCGGGGGCACCAAGATACGCAGTATTTT.

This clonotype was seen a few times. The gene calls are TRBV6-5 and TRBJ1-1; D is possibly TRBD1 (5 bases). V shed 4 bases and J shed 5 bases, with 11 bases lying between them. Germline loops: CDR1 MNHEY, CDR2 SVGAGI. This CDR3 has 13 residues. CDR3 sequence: CASSSRDETEAFF. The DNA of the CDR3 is TGTGCCAGCAGTTCCAGGGATGAGACTGAAGCTTTCTTT.

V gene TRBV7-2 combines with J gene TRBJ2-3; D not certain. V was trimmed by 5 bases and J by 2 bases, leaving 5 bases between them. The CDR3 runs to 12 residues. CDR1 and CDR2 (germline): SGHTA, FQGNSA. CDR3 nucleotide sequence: TGTGCCAGCAGCCGCTTCACAGATACGCAGTATTTT. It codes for CASSRFTDTQYF.

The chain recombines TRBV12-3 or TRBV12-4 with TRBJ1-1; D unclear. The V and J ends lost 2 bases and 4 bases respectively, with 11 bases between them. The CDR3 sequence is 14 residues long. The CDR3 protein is CASSLRLGSTEAFF. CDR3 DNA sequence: TGTGCCAGCAGTTTAAGGTTGGGGAGCACTGAAGCTTTCTTT.

The CDR3 here is CASSPYRGNNEQFF. Here the CDR3 DNA reads TGCGCCAGCAGCCCGTACAGGGGAAACAATGAGCAGTTCTTC. The V and J genes are TRBV4-3 and TRBJ2-1, with 7 bases that match TRBD1. This CDR3 has 14 residues. V dropped 4 bases and J dropped 5; count of bases not matched to a gene: 5. Germline V CDR1 and CDR2: LGHNA, YSLEER.

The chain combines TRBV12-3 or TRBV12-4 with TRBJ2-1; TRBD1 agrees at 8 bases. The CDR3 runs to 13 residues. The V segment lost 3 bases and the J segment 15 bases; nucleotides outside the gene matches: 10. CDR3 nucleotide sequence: TGTGCCAGCAGTTTGGGCTACAGGGGGTCCCCGTTCTTC. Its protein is CASSLGYRGSPFF.

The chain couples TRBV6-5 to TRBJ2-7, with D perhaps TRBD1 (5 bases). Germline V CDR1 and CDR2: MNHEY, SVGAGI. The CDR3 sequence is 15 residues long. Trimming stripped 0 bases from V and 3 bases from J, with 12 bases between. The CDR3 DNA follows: TGTGCCAGCAGTTACTCGCCAGGGTTTAACTACGAGCAGTACTTC. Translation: CASSYSPGFNYEQYF.

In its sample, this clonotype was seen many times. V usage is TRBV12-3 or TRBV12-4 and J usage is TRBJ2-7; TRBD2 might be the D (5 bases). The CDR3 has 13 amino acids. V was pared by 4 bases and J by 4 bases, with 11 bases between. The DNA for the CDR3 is TGTGCCAGCAGTTGGAGAAGGAGGTACGAGCAGTACTTC. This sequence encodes CASSWRRRYEQYF.

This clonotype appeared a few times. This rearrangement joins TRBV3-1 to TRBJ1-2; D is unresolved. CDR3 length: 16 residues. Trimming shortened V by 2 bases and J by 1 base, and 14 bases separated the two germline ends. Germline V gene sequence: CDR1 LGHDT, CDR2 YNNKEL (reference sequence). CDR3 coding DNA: TGTGCCAGCAGCCAATACAACGGACGGTATAACTATGGCTACACCTTC. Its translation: CASSQYNGRYNYGYTF.

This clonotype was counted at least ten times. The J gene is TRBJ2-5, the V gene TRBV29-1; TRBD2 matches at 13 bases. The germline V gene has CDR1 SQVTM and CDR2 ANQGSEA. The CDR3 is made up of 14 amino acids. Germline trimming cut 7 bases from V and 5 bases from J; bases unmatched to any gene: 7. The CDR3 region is CSATSTSGGETQYF. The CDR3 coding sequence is TGCAGCGCGACCTCGACTAGCGGGGGGGAGACCCAGTACTTC.

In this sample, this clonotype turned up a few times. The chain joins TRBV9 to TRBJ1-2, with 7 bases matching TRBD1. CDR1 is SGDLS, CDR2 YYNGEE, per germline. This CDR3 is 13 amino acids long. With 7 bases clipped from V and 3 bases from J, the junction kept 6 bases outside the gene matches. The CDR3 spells CASSTGVDYGYTF. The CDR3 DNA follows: TGTGCCAGCTCCACAGGGGTCGACTATGGCTACACCTTC.